Shown below are 28 T cell receptor beta chains from a single sample sequenced in a study of CD8 T cells in ankylosing spondylitis (dated by TCRdb to 2016 to 2017). Paper-wide results and their limitations: A TCR beta motif of seven or eight highly homologous amino acid variants appeared characteristic of blood from ankylosing spondylitis patients.

Library preparation used 5' RACE. For sequencing, an Illumina HiSeq 2500 was employed. In TCRdb, the public reads were trimmed at Q25 with fastp and aligned with MiXCR, with productive beta chains retained. When rows share a CDR3 protein, they turn into one entry using the most common DNA and genes. The sample table lists over 450,000 distinct CDR3 sequences, about 13% of them with a count of one. The ten largest clonotypes hold about 6.5% of the sample. Their antigen targets remain unknown. Material for sequencing was blood, either unsorted or a sorted T cell fraction (not recorded which). Source of these receptors: a male donor with ankylosing spondylitis.

V usage is TRBV27 and J usage is TRBJ1-6; D unresolved. V gave up 2 bases and J gave up 7 bases, with 9 bases separating them. CDR3 length: 14 residues. The germline CDR1 and CDR2 sequences are MNHEY and SMNVEV (reference sequence). In nucleotides, the CDR3 is TGTGCCAGCAGTTTACGGGTGGCGAATTCACCCCTCCACTTT. Its protein is CASSLRVANSPLHF.

The V call is TRBV18, the J call TRBJ1-2, with D unclear. The germline CDR1 and CDR2 sequences are KGHSH and LQKENI. V was shortened by 2 bases and J by 10 bases, with 17 bases between the two germline ends. This CDR3 region has 14 residues. The CDR3 sequence: CASSPMIQDQSYTF. CDR3 nucleotides: TGTGCCAGCTCACCAATGATCCAGGACCAATCCTACACCTTC.

This clonotype has only a few counts. The genes are TRBV6-5 and TRBJ2-1; D is undetermined. V dropped 0 bases and J dropped 11 bases, with 11 bases sitting between them. Germline loops: CDR1 MNHEY, CDR2 SVGAGI. This CDR3 spans 13 amino acids. The CDR3: CASSYSSIRKQFF. The CDR3 DNA follows: TGTGCCAGCAGTTACTCGAGTATCCGTAAGCAGTTCTTC.

There are many counts of this clonotype. The chain couples TRBV4-2 to TRBJ2-3; maybe TRBD1 (7 bases). V lost 5 bases, J lost 12 bases, and 24 bases lay in between. Germline CDR1 LGHNA, CDR2 YNFKEQ. The CDR3 extends over 15 amino acids. CDR3 protein: CASSSGGRLGETQYF. The CDR3 nucleotides are TGTGCCAGCAGCTCAGGGGGGAGGCTCGGAGAGACCCAGTATTTT.

The chain combines TRBV7-9 with TRBJ2-1, with TRBD2 as a possible D gene (5 bases). This CDR3 has 16 amino acids. Germline CDR1 and CDR2: SEHNR and FQNEAQ (reference sequence). V lost 1 base and J lost 0, with 10 bases in between. The CDR3 DNA reads as TGTGCCAGCAGCTTAGGGCGGACTTACTCCTACAATGAGCAGTTCTTC. This gives the protein CASSLGRTYSYNEQFF.

This clonotype was counted only a few times. The DNA for the CDR3 is TGCGCCAGCAGTGAGATTCTAAATGAGCAGTTCTTC. Its protein product is CASSEILNEQFF. The V gene is TRBV10-2, the J gene TRBJ2-1; D gene ambiguous. The CDR3 is 12 residues long. V lost 2 bases, J lost 7 bases, and 6 bases lay in between. Germline V gene sequence: CDR1 WSHSY, CDR2 SAAADI.

This clonotype has just a few counts. This chain uses TRBV20-1 with TRBJ1-2; maybe TRBD1 (5 bases). The germline CDR1 and CDR2 sequences are DFQATT and SNEGSKA (reference sequence). The CDR3 is 14 residues long. Trimming removed 0 bases from V and 8 bases from J, with 16 bases in between. CDR3 sequence: CSARDLRGRGGYTF. CDR3 sequence (DNA): TGCAGTGCTAGAGATCTTCGGGGTCGGGGCGGCTACACCTTC.

The CDR3 is CASSEQGKANTGELFF. CDR3 sequence (DNA): TGTGCCAGCAGCGAACAAGGCAAAGCGAACACCGGGGAGCTGTTTTTT. The chain joins TRBV5-4 to TRBJ2-2; unclear D gene. The CDR3 covers 16 residues. V was shortened by 4 bases and J by 0 bases, with 13 bases between the two germline ends. CDR1 is SGHNT, CDR2 YYREEE, per germline (reference sequence).

This clonotype turned up a few times. This chain connects TRBV7-9 to TRBJ2-1; 10 positions agree with TRBD2. The germline V gene encodes CDR1 SEHNR and CDR2 FQNEAQ (reference sequence). This CDR3 has 16 amino acids. Trimming cost V 6 bases and J 0 bases; bases outside gene matches: 5. CDR3 in DNA: TGTGCCAGCAGGTCTAGCGGGAGTGGCTCCTACAATGAGCAGTTCTTC. Amino acid sequence: CASRSSGSGSYNEQFF.

The chain joins TRBV15 to TRBJ2-7; perhaps TRBD1 as D (5 bases). V was shortened by 1 base and J by 0 bases, with 13 bases between the two germline ends. Germline V gene lookup returns CDR1 LNHNV and CDR2 YYDKDF (reference sequence). CDR3 length: 16 residues. DNA for the CDR3: TGTGCCACCAGCAGAGGAAGCAGGGCTGACTCCTACGAGCAGTACTTC. This sequence encodes CATSRGSRADSYEQYF.

The V call is TRBV11-3, the J call TRBJ2-7; no definite D call. Per the germline V gene, CDR1 is SGHNT and CDR2 is YENEEA. The CDR3 runs to 13 residues. Trimming pared 2 bases from V and 7 bases from J, leaving 12 bases between. CDR3 region: CASSLSFLGEQYF. The CDR3 coding sequence is TGTGCCAGCAGCTTATCCTTCTTGGGGGAGCAGTACTTC.

The gene calls are TRBV2 and TRBJ1-1; 11 nucleotides line up with TRBD1. The CDR3 sequence is 18 residues long. V shed 6 bases, J shed 4 bases, and the junction held 16 bases outside the gene matches. Germline assignment: CDR1 SNHLY and CDR2 FYNNEI. CDR3: CASSPGIGQGASGTEAFF. The CDR3, as DNA: TGTGCCAGCAGCCCAGGAATTGGACAGGGGGCATCGGGCACTGAAGCTTTCTTT.

This clonotype was found many times. V is TRBV20-1 and J is TRBJ1-2; D gene uncertain. Deletions cut 5 bases from V and 8 bases from J, with 9 bases between. CDR1 and CDR2 from the germline V gene are DFQATT and SNEGSKA (reference sequence). There are 10 residues in the CDR3. The chain's CDR3 is CSAPKGGYTF. The DNA for the CDR3 is TGCAGTGCTCCCAAAGGCGGCTACACCTTC.

In its sample, this clonotype was seen many times. The chain is built from TRBV7-2 and TRBJ2-2; D is possibly TRBD1 or TRBD2 (5 bases each). Trimming pared 1 base from V and 4 bases from J, leaving 10 bases between. This CDR3 comprises 15 residues. CDR1 and CDR2 (germline): SGHTA, FQGNSA. CDR3 amino acids: CASSLVGTTTGELFF. CDR3 coding DNA: TGTGCCAGCAGCTTAGTAGGGACCACCACCGGGGAGCTGTTTTTT.

This clonotype was seen only a few times. V and J are TRBV20-1 and TRBJ1-4; 7 nucleotides line up with TRBD1. This CDR3 spans 17 amino acids. From germline, CDR1 is DFQATT and CDR2 SNEGSKA (reference sequence). Trimming cost V 7 bases and J 0 bases; bases outside gene matches: 14. The CDR3 reads CSVTQGSGAATNEKLFF. DNA for the CDR3: TGCAGTGTCACACAGGGGAGCGGAGCAGCAACTAATGAAAAACTGTTTTTT.

V gene TRBV11-2 combines with J gene TRBJ2-7; D remains ambiguous. V was trimmed by 9 bases and J by 3 bases, leaving 6 bases between them. The CDR3 totals 10 residues. Germline V gives CDR1 SGHAT, CDR2 FQNNGV. The CDR3 spells CARIFYEQYV. The DNA of the CDR3 is TGTGCCAGGATTTTCTACGAGCAGTACGTC.

The V gene is TRBV5-6, the J gene TRBJ2-7; TRBD2 aligns across 9 bases. CDR1 and CDR2 (germline): SGHDT, YYEEEE. The CDR3 length is 15 residues. Trimming removed 5 bases from V and 1 base from J; junction bases left unmatched: 7. The CDR3 loop reads CASSRRGGISYEQYF. CDR3 in DNA: TGTGCCAGCAGTAGGCGGGGGGGGATTTCCTACGAGCAGTACTTC.

This clonotype was seen ten or more times. V and J are TRBV15 and TRBJ2-2, with 9 positions matching TRBD1. Per germline, CDR1 LNHNV and CDR2 YYDKDF (reference sequence). The CDR3 contains 14 residues. With V trimmed by 5 bases and J by 4 bases, 2 bases remained unmatched. CDR3 loop: CATSWDRATGELFF. CDR3 DNA sequence: TGTGCCACCAGCTGGGACAGGGCCACCGGGGAGCTGTTTTTT.

The rearrangement links TRBV12-3 or TRBV12-4 to TRBJ2-1; 9 bases are shared with TRBD1. This CDR3 has 16 amino acids. V shed 6 bases and J 6 bases; nucleotides not matched to a gene: 12. CDR3 nucleotides: TGTGCCAGCAGAACTACGACAGGGGGAGTCATCAATGAGCAGTTCTTC. This sequence encodes CASRTTTGGVINEQFF.

This clonotype occurred a few times. The chain uses TRBV12-3 or TRBV12-4 and TRBJ2-3, with no clear D. This CDR3 has 12 amino acids. Trimming cost V 3 bases and J 6 bases, with 7 bases left between them. This chain's CDR3 is CASSFWVDTQYF. In DNA form, the CDR3 reads TGTGCCAGCAGTTTTTGGGTGGATACGCAGTATTTT.

This clonotype was recorded once. The J gene is TRBJ2-7, the V gene TRBV7-6; no clear D. V gave up 5 bases and J gave up 7 bases, with 15 bases separating them. The CDR3 runs 13 residues. Per germline, CDR1 SGHVS and CDR2 FNYEAQ. The DNA for the CDR3 is TGTGCCAGCAGCGGTTGGAGTGCTGAAGAGCAGTACTTC. This gives the protein CASSGWSAEEQYF.

V and J are TRBV4-2 and TRBJ1-1, with D uncertain. The CDR3 length is 15 residues. Germline loops: CDR1 LGHNA, CDR2 YNFKEQ. V was pared by 0 bases and J by 1 base, with 9 bases between. The CDR3 DNA follows: TGTGCCAGCAGCCAAGAATTTAAGCAGAACACTGAAGCTTTCTTT. Amino acids: CASSQEFKQNTEAFF.

This clonotype was counted only a few times. CDR3 DNA: TGCGCCAGCAGCTGGTGGGACAGACAAGAGACCCAGTACTTC. It specifies CASSWWDRQETQYF. The rearrangement joins TRBV5-1 to TRBJ2-5, with TRBD1 matching over 7 bases. The germline V gene encodes CDR1 SGHRS and CDR2 YFSETQ. The CDR3 has 14 residues. V gave up 3 bases and J gave up 2 bases; unmatched junction bases: 4.

V and J are TRBV24-1 and TRBJ1-2; D uncertain. Germline V lookup: CDR1 KGHDR, CDR2 SFDVKD. The CDR3 covers 11 residues. V lost 4 bases, J lost 3 bases, and 2 bases lay in between. This chain's CDR3 is CATSDYYGYTF. The CDR3 nucleotides read TGTGCCACCAGTGACTACTATGGCTACACCTTC.

V and J are TRBV5-1 and TRBJ2-2, with D unclear. Trimming shortened V by 0 bases and J by 5 bases, and 8 bases separated the two germline ends. The germline V gene encodes CDR1 SGHRS and CDR2 YFSETQ. This CDR3 has 14 residues. CDR3 in amino acids: CASSLDVATGELFF. In DNA, the CDR3 is TGCGCCAGCAGCTTGGATGTGGCGACCGGGGAGCTGTTTTTT.

This clonotype was seen only a few times. The chain carries TRBV27 and TRBJ1-2, with unresolved D. Looked up from germline, CDR1 is MNHEY and CDR2 is SMNVEV (reference sequence). Trimming removed 4 bases from V and 0 bases from J, with 9 bases in between. The CDR3 has 14 residues. The CDR3: CASSSAGPNYGYTF. As DNA, the CDR3 is TGTGCCAGCAGTTCCGCGGGCCCTAACTATGGCTACACCTTC.

The chain carries TRBV5-4 and TRBJ1-2, with 8 bases identical to TRBD1. Germline CDR1 is SGHNT and CDR2 is YYREEE (reference sequence). J was trimmed by 4 bases and V by 4 bases; bases with no gene match: 3. The CDR3 length is 13 residues. This CDR3 reads CASSRGQGYGYTF. CDR3 in DNA: TGTGCCAGCAGCAGAGGACAGGGCTATGGCTACACCTTC.

This clonotype was recorded at least ten times. The V call is TRBV5-1, the J call TRBJ2-1, with TRBD1 matching over 8 bases. V was pared by 5 bases and J by 3 bases, with 7 bases of the junction left unmatched. The CDR3 has 15 amino acids. The germline gives CDR1 SGHRS, CDR2 YFSETQ. CDR3 bases: TGCGCCAGCAGACCTTGGACAGGGAGCTACAATGAGCAGTTCTTC. Translation: CASRPWTGSYNEQFF.